The 10 T cell receptor beta chains below were found in one sample sequenced in a study of blood T cell repertoires in COVID-19. The repertoire was sequenced with immunoSEQ multiplex PCR; TCRdb's copy has only in-frame clones and lacks some. The sample yields some 120,000 clones, 80% to 85% seen once. Sequences were obtained from peripheral blood. The source of these receptors is a woman aged 45-65 years with acute or convalescent COVID-19.

This sequence joins TRBV28 and TRBJ1-4; TRBD1 might be the D (6 bases). V gave up 6 bases and J gave up 4 bases, with 9 bases separating them. CDR3 size: 13 residues. Germline lookup yields CDR1 MDHEN and CDR2 SYDVKM. The CDR3 here is CASRGGLNEKLFF. The CDR3 DNA sequence: TGTGCCAGCAGGGGGGGGCTTAATGAAAAACTGTTTTTT.

This clone was counted a few times. The V gene is TRBV15, the J gene TRBJ1-5, with TRBD1 matching over 9 bases. The CDR3 totals 14 residues. The V gene end was trimmed by 3 bases and the J gene end by 9 bases; junction bases not matched to a gene: 6. Germline CDR1 and CDR2: LNHNV and YYDKDF (reference sequence). The CDR3 sequence is CATSRGQGGMPQHF. Here the CDR3 DNA reads TGTGCCACCAGCAGGGGACAGGGTGGAATGCCCCAGCATTTT.

The V and J genes are TRBV7-2 and TRBJ1-1; D gene uncertain. CDR3 size: 14 residues. Germline V gene sequence: CDR1 SGHTA, CDR2 FQGNSA. V was shortened by 2 bases and J by 1 base, with 8 bases between the two germline ends. The CDR3 sequence: CASSLRSWNTEAFF. In nucleotides, the CDR3 is TGTGCCAGCAGCTTAAGAAGCTGGAACACTGAAGCTTTCTTT.

This clone occurred once. The V gene is TRBV5-1, the J gene TRBJ2-2; D not resolved. V lost 4 bases and J lost 0, with 10 bases in between. Germline V lookup: CDR1 SGHRS, CDR2 YFSETQ. This CDR3 spans 15 amino acids. The CDR3 region is CASSLSTTNTGELFF. CDR3 DNA sequence: TGCGCCAGCAGCCTTAGTACCACGAACACCGGGGAGCTGTTTTTT.

The chain uses TRBV5-5 and TRBJ1-5, with no clear D. The CDR3 is 15 amino acids. The germline gives CDR1 SGHKS, CDR2 YYEKEE (reference sequence). V was pared by 4 bases and J by 0 bases, with 11 bases between. The CDR3 protein is CASSLYDNSNQPQHF. The DNA for the CDR3 is TGTGCCAGCAGCCTATATGATAATAGCAATCAGCCCCAGCATTTT.

The chain carries TRBV24-1 and TRBJ2-3; 13 nucleotides align to TRBD2. V trimming: 4 bases; J trimming: 3 bases; junction bases outside the gene matches: 6. This CDR3 contains 17 residues. The germline CDR1 and CDR2 sequences are KGHDR and SFDVKD. The chain's CDR3 is CATSDRTSGRATDTQYF. Here the CDR3 DNA reads TGTGCCACCAGTGACCGTACTAGCGGGAGGGCGACAGATACGCAGTATTTT.

The chain is built from TRBV27 and TRBJ1-4; TRBD1 agrees at 9 bases. With V trimmed by 3 bases and J by 8 bases, 10 bases remained unmatched. CDR1 and CDR2 from the germline V gene are MNHEY and SMNVEV (reference sequence). This CDR3 is built from 16 residues. The CDR3 here is CASSLGRDREREKLFF. The DNA for the CDR3 is TGTGCCAGCAGTTTGGGTCGGGACAGGGAGAGGGAAAAACTGTTTTTT. Full variable domain (outside the CDR3, taken from reference TRBV27 and TRBJ1-4): EAQVTQNPRYLITVTGKKLTVTCSQNMNHEYMSWYRQDPGLGLRQIYYSMNVEVTDKGDVPEGYKVSRKEKRNFPLILESPSPNQTSLYFCASSLGRDREREKLFFGSGTQLSVL.

This chain links TRBV6-5 with TRBJ2-2, with 8 nucleotides matching TRBD2. CDR3 size: 15 residues. Germline V gene data show CDR1 as MNHEY and CDR2 as SVGAGI. The junction had 2 bases not matched to a gene; V was cut back by 5 bases and J by 0 bases. In nucleotides, the CDR3 is TGTGCCAGCAGTATAGCGGGATCGAACACCGGGGAGCTGTTTTTT. As protein: CASSIAGSNTGELFF.

V is TRBV29-1 and J is TRBJ2-5; D is uncertain. The J call may be in error: the DNA end matches TRBJ2-7 better. The V gene's germline CDR1 is SQVTM and CDR2 ANQGSEA. CDR3 length: 11 amino acids. The CDR3 reads CSGRDSYEQYF. The CDR3 region has the DNA TGCAGTGGAAGGGACTCCTACGAGCAGTACTTC.

V gene TRBV7-9 combines with J gene TRBJ1-2; 8 bases are shared with TRBD1. The germline V gene has CDR1 SEHNR and CDR2 FQNEAQ (reference sequence). The CDR3 sequence is 15 residues long. Trimming cost V 3 bases and J 4 bases; bases outside gene matches: 7. For the CDR3, the DNA is TGTGCCAGCAGCTTGGGAGGACAGGGCGCCTATGGCTACACCTTC. Encoded protein: CASSLGGQGAYGYTF.